The T cell receptor beta chain described here comes from a study of shared clonotypes between healthy human individuals. About the study: The cohort had a couple of women and a few men, ages 18 to 49.

As to this clone: Antigen: not known.

Whole-study findings and limits: Large sequencing depth failed to make sorted-subset sequencing complete, rarefaction showed.

At the deep level, the assay was run. The data were produced by immunoSEQ multiplex PCR, yet TCRdb's version contains in-frame clones alone and is incomplete. The sample lists over a million clones, approximately 80% occurring once. CD4+ cells were split into CD45RA+ naive and CD45RA-negative memory subsets. The CDR3 has 16 amino acids. V lost 5 bases to trimming and J lost 6 bases; unmatched junction nucleotides: 15. The germline gives CDR1 LNHDA, CDR2 SQIVND (reference sequence). The chain links TRBV19 to TRBJ2-7; 8 positions agree with TRBD2. The sequence was obtained from a man aged 18 to 35 in good health. Some clones in this sample may be carry-over from other donors' samples. The sequenced material came from memory CD4+ T cells from PBMCs. Subset given: CD45RA-negative fraction. The CDR3 loop reads CASSLTGTSMGGEQYF. The CDR3 region has the DNA TGTGCCAGTAGTCTCACCGGGACTAGTATGGGGGGCGAGCAGTACTTC.